Given below is one T cell receptor beta chain in context. This record comes from a study of T cell changes during pregnancy in multiple sclerosis. The table came from immunoSEQ multiplex PCR; TCRdb's copy has only in-frame clones and leaves some out. The sample shows tens of thousands of clones, 90% of them seen only once. V lost 1 base to trimming and J lost 3 bases; unmatched junction nucleotides: 4. This CDR3 spans 15 amino acids. From germline, CDR1 is SGHAT and CDR2 FQNNGV. This chain uses TRBV11-2 with TRBJ1-2, with 8 bases lining up with TRBD1. This sequence originates from a female donor in good health, enrolled as a control in a pregnancy study. The material sequenced was peripheral blood, taken after pregnancy. The CDR3, as DNA: TGTGCCAGCAGCTTAGGGCAGGGGGCGGACTATGGCTACACCTTC. This sequence encodes CASSLGQGADYGYTF.